A single sample gave rise to the 24 T cell receptor beta chains below, sequenced in a study of response to subunit inactivated influenza vaccine. TCRdb ran MiXCR on the RT-PCR reads and lists one entry per CDR3 protein. Among over 400,000 distinct CDR3 sequences listed, 9.5% to 13% were seen once. The input for sequencing was PBMCs from blood, taken 40 to 50 days after vaccination. The receptors derive from a man between 45 and 60 years old who received an inactivated influenza vaccine.

The J gene is TRBJ2-7, the V gene TRBV5-5; the match to TRBD1 covers 7 bases. Trimming took 2 bases from V and 6 from J; bases not matched to a gene: 2. Germline CDR1 SGHKS, CDR2 YYEKEE (reference sequence). The CDR3 covers 12 residues. The CDR3 spells CASSFDRVEQYF. The CDR3 nucleotides read TGTGCCAGCAGCTTCGACAGGGTCGAGCAGTACTTC.

This clonotype was observed many times. The chain carries TRBV12-3 or TRBV12-4 and TRBJ2-4; D gene unclear. V was cut by 6 bases and J by 4 bases, with 10 bases left in between. There are 13 residues in the CDR3. CDR3 in amino acids: CASSSDHKNIQYF. The CDR3 region has the DNA TGTGCCAGCAGCTCCGATCATAAAAACATTCAGTACTTC.

CDR3 amino acids: CASSVDRWGGETQYF. CDR3 DNA sequence: TGTGCCAGCAGCGTAGATAGATGGGGAGGAGAGACCCAGTACTTC. V gene TRBV9 combines with J gene TRBJ2-5, with D possibly being TRBD2 (6 bases). This CDR3 comprises 15 residues. CDR1 and CDR2 from the germline V gene are SGDLS and YYNGEE. The V and J ends lost 0 bases and 4 bases respectively, with 13 bases between them. The variable domain in full, completed from reference TRBV9 and TRBJ2-5, reads DSGVTQTPKHLITATGQRVTLRCSPRSGDLSVYWYQQSLDQGLQFLIQYYNGEERAKGNILERFSAQQFPDLHSELNLSSLELGDSALYFCASSVDRWGGETQYFGPGTRLLVL.

This clonotype turned up a few times. The gene calls are TRBV20-1 and TRBJ2-7; a possible D gene is TRBD2 (5 bases). Trimming shortened V by 6 bases and J by 1 base, and 16 bases separated the two germline ends. This CDR3 is 14 amino acids long. Germline V gene data show CDR1 as DFQATT and CDR2 as SNEGSKA (reference sequence). CDR3 bases: TGCAGTGCATTCCTTAGCGTTAGATCCTACGAGCAGTACTTC. Protein sequence: CSAFLSVRSYEQYF.

Ten or more counts support this clonotype. The genes are TRBV3-1 and TRBJ2-1; 7 bases align to TRBD2. J was trimmed by 10 bases and V by 3 bases; bases with no gene match: 6. CDR3 length equals 13 residues. The germline gives CDR1 LGHDT, CDR2 YNNKEL (reference sequence). Here the CDR3 DNA reads TGTGCCAGCAGCCATGGGACTATTCAGGAGCAGTTCTTC. Translating it yields CASSHGTIQEQFF.

V is TRBV11-2 and J is TRBJ2-3; D assignment may be TRBD1 or TRBD2 (5 bases each). The ends were cut back, 5 bases at V and 7 bases at J, with 13 bases in the middle. This CDR3 spans 13 amino acids. CDR1 SGHAT and CDR2 FQNNGV come from the germline V gene. The CDR3, as DNA: TGTGCCAGCAGCCCCGGGGCCCCCAATACGCAGTATTTT. Its protein is CASSPGAPNTQYF.

This chain joins TRBV7-9 and TRBJ1-5; the D is unclear. This CDR3 comprises 15 residues. The germline V gene has CDR1 SEHNR and CDR2 FQNEAQ (reference sequence). V was pared by 8 bases and J by 6 bases, with 20 bases between. The CDR3 protein is CASGPAARGSQPQHF. CDR3 in DNA: TGTGCCAGCGGCCCCGCGGCTCGTGGGAGTCAGCCCCAGCATTTT.

The chain couples TRBV18 to TRBJ2-2; TRBD2 is a possible D gene (5 bases). CDR1 is KGHSH, CDR2 LQKENI, per germline. This CDR3 has 14 residues. V was shortened by 0 bases and J by 4 bases, with 6 bases between the two germline ends. Here the CDR3 reads CASSPPSGTGELFF. The CDR3 DNA reads as TGTGCCAGCTCACCACCGAGCGGCACCGGGGAGCTGTTTTTT.

This clonotype was seen more than once but under ten times. This rearrangement joins TRBV4-1 to TRBJ1-6; 9 bases are shared with TRBD1. The V gene end was trimmed by 1 base and the J gene end by 9 bases; junction bases not matched to a gene: 7. The CDR3 spans 16 residues. In germline, CDR1 is MGHRA, CDR2 YSYEKL. For the CDR3, the DNA is TGCGCCAGCAGCCAAGGGGGACAGGGTACAGCTTCACCCCTCCACTTT. Residues: CASSQGGQGTASPLHF.

This clonotype was found a few times. This chain connects TRBV10-3 to TRBJ2-7, with D unclear. The CDR3 is 12 residues long. Germline V CDR1 and CDR2: ENHRY, SYGVKD. V was shortened by 11 bases and J by 2 bases, with 13 bases between the two germline ends. CDR3 sequence (DNA): TGTGCCGTAAACACAGAGGCCTACGAGCAGTACTTC. The encoded protein is CAVNTEAYEQYF.

This clonotype was found a few times. This chain links TRBV20-1 with TRBJ2-7, with D unclear. The CDR3 covers 12 residues. From germline, CDR1 is DFQATT and CDR2 SNEGSKA (reference sequence). V lost 3 bases and J 5 bases, leaving 11 bases between the germline ends. CDR3 amino acids: CSASGQGNEQYF. For the CDR3, the DNA is TGCAGTGCTAGCGGCCAAGGAAACGAGCAGTACTTC.

The CDR3 nucleotides are TGTGCCAGCAGCTTAATGAAGAACACTGAAGCTTTCTTT. Its translation is CASSLMKNTEAFF. The chain carries TRBV7-8 and TRBJ1-1, with no clear D. Trimming left V 2 bases short and J 1 base short, with 5 bases between. Looked up from germline, CDR1 is SGHVS and CDR2 is FQNEAQ. The CDR3 has 13 residues.

This clonotype was counted once. Written as DNA, the CDR3 is TGTGCCACCAGCAGAGACCTCAGGGCGCAGCAGCCCCAGCATTTT. Protein: CATSRDLRAQQPQHF. The chain is built from TRBV15 and TRBJ1-5; maybe TRBD1 (5 bases). The CDR3 is made up of 15 amino acids. CDR1 is LNHNV and CDR2 is YYDKDF in the germline V gene (reference sequence). The V gene lost 0 bases and the J gene lost 7 bases, with 13 bases spanning the gap. Filled out from reference TRBV15 and TRBJ1-5, the complete variable domain reads DAMVIQNPRYQVTQFGKPVTLSCSQTLNHNVMYWYQQKSSQAPKLLFHYYDKDFNNEADTPDNFQSRRPNTSFCFLDIRSPGLGDTAMYLCATSRDLRAQQPQHFGDGTRLSIL.

This clonotype appeared many times. CDR3 DNA sequence: TGTGCCAGCGACCGGGACAGGGGGAGCGAGCAGTACTTC. Its protein is CASDRDRGSEQYF. The chain combines TRBV28 with TRBJ2-7; 11 positions match TRBD1. This CDR3 region has 13 residues. Losses at the gene ends were 8 bases for V and 6 bases for J; bases not matched to a gene: 6. Germline V gene sequence: CDR1 MDHEN, CDR2 SYDVKM.

The chain joins TRBV7-2 to TRBJ1-6; 7 bases align to TRBD1. The CDR3 sequence is 16 residues long. V gave up 5 bases and J gave up 2 bases; unmatched junction bases: 6. From germline, CDR1 is SGHTA and CDR2 FQGNSA. The CDR3 reads CASSPPGQTYNSPLHF. The CDR3 DNA is TGTGCCAGCAGCCCACCGGGACAGACCTATAATTCACCCCTCCACTTT.

This clonotype has ten or more counts. The J gene is TRBJ2-2, the V gene TRBV12-3 or TRBV12-4; D gene ambiguous. The CDR3 consists of 13 residues. Between the trimmed V and J ends, which lost 2 bases and 6 bases, there was a span of 7 bases. CDR3 residues: CASSLSRAGELFF. Here the CDR3 DNA reads TGTGCCAGCAGTTTATCTAGGGCCGGGGAGCTGTTTTTT.

The V gene is TRBV15, the J gene TRBJ2-1, with 11 bases aligning to TRBD2. V shed 3 bases, J shed 13 bases, and the junction held 5 bases outside the gene matches. The CDR3 is 13 amino acids. From germline, CDR1 is LNHNV and CDR2 YYDKDF (reference sequence). The CDR3 DNA is TGTGCCACCAGCAGTAGCGGGAGGGCGAACCAGTTCTTC. It codes for CATSSSGRANQFF.

This clonotype came up many times. The chain couples TRBV20-1 to TRBJ2-7, with D possibly TRBD1 on 5 matching bases. Germline-derived CDR1 and CDR2 are DFQATT and SNEGSKA (reference sequence). This CDR3 has 15 residues. V lost 3 bases and J 1 base, leaving 16 bases between the germline ends. For the CDR3, the DNA is TGCAGTGCTAGGGGCCGACAGCCTCGTTCCTACGAGCAGTACTTC. The encoded protein is CSARGRQPRSYEQYF.

The genes are TRBV3-1 and TRBJ2-2, with TRBD2 matching over 8 bases. CDR1 is LGHDT and CDR2 is YNNKEL in the germline V gene (reference sequence). This CDR3 is 16 amino acids long. After removal of 4 bases from V and 4 bases from J, the junction contained 8 bases not matched to a gene. CDR3 region: CASSPTYAGGTGELFF. DNA for the CDR3: TGTGCCAGCAGCCCAACCTATGCGGGGGGCACCGGGGAGCTGTTTTTT.

This clonotype has a handful of counts. This chain links TRBV13 with TRBJ2-7, with 9 bases aligning to TRBD1. The CDR3 runs to 15 residues. Per germline, CDR1 PRHDT and CDR2 FYEKMQ (reference sequence). V lost 5 bases to trimming and J lost 5 bases; unmatched junction nucleotides: 10. The CDR3 is CASSPGTGMSHEQYF. The CDR3 DNA is TGTGCCAGCAGCCCGGGGACAGGGATGAGCCACGAGCAGTACTTC.

A few counts support this clonotype. The V and J genes are TRBV6-1 and TRBJ2-2, with D perhaps matching TRBD1 (6 bases). CDR3 size: 16 residues. Trimming took 6 bases from V and 2 from J, leaving 16 bases between them. Germline CDR1 reads MNHNS; CDR2 reads SASEGT. CDR3 amino acids: CASRQTGRTNTGELFF. The CDR3 coding sequence is TGTGCCAGCAGACAAACAGGGCGGACAAACACCGGGGAGCTGTTTTTT.

The chain carries TRBV4-1 and TRBJ2-2; 7 positions match TRBD2. The CDR3 loop spans 14 amino acids. V dropped 1 base and J dropped 7; count of bases not matched to a gene: 3. CDR1 is MGHRA, CDR2 YSYEKL, per germline. The CDR3 spells CASSQVGGDGELFF. The CDR3 DNA reads as TGCGCCAGCAGCCAAGTTGGGGGGGACGGGGAGCTGTTTTTT.

The chain employs TRBV20-1 and TRBJ1-5; 9 nucleotides line up with TRBD1. Germline CDR1 DFQATT, CDR2 SNEGSKA (reference sequence). The CDR3 runs to 15 residues. V trimming: 3 bases; J trimming: 9 bases; junction bases outside the gene matches: 12. CDR3 region: CSASQGQGSGGPQHF. The CDR3 nucleotides read TGCAGTGCTAGCCAGGGACAGGGAAGTGGGGGGCCCCAGCATTTT.

This clonotype was recorded a few times. The chain couples TRBV7-6 to TRBJ2-1, with D perhaps TRBD2 (6 bases). The CDR3 is made up of 17 amino acids. V was clipped by 0 bases and J by 3 bases, with 15 bases between them. From germline, CDR1 is SGHVS and CDR2 FNYEAQ. In DNA form, the CDR3 reads TGTGCCAGCAGCTTAGCGCGGGGTAGTGGGGACTACAATGAGCAGTTCTTC. It translates to CASSLARGSGDYNEQFF.